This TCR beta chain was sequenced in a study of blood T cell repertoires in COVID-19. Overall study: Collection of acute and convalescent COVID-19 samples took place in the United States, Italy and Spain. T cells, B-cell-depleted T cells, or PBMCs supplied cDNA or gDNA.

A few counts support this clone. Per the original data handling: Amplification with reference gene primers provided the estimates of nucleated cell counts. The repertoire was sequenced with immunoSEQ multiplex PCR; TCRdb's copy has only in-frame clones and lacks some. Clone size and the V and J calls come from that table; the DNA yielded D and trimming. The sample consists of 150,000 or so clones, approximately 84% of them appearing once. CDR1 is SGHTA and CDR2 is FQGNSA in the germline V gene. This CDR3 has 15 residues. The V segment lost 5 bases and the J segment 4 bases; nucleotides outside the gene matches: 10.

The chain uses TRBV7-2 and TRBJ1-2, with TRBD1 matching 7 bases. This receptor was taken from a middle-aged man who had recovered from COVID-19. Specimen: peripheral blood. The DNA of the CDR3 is TGTGCCAGCAGCCCACCGGGACAGAGGGCCTATGGCTACACCTTC. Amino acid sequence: CASSPPGQRAYGYTF. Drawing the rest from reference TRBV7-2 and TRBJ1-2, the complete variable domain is GAGVSQSPSNKVTEKGKDVELRCDPISGHTALYWYRQSLGQGLEFLIYFQGNSAPDKSGLPSDRFSAERTGGSVSTLTIQRTQQEDSAVYLCASSPPGQRAYGYTFGSGTRLTVV.